One and the same sample provided the 21 T cell receptor beta chains below, sequenced in a study of CD8+CD57+ T cells in acquired aplastic anemia. Profiling that covered TCR beta VDJ and CDR3 relied on genomic DNA as its template. TCRdb reanalysed the reads using MiXCR and keeps one entry per CDR3 protein. Among about 130,000 distinct CDR3 sequences listed, about 46% were seen once. The sample taken for sequencing was sorted CD4+, CD8+, or CD8+CD57+ T cells (not recorded which) from PBMCs. The source is a human donor in good health, serving as a control.

The chain employs TRBV2 and TRBJ1-5; the D is unclear. The germline CDR1 and CDR2 sequences are SNHLY and FYNNEI. V lost 3 bases, J lost 11 bases, and 17 bases lay in between. This CDR3 has 14 amino acids. The CDR3 region has the DNA TGTGCCAGCAGTGAGGGAAGCGACTATCATGCCCAGCATTTT. Translating gives CASSEGSDYHAQHF.

V usage is TRBV2 and J usage is TRBJ1-1; a weak D match, TRBD1 (6 bases). V was pared by 1 base and J by 5 bases, with 11 bases between. CDR1 is SNHLY and CDR2 is FYNNEI in the germline V gene. The CDR3 consists of 14 residues. The CDR3 nucleotides are TGTGCCAGCAGTGAAGAGGGGGACGTGACTGAAGCTTTCTTT. The encoded protein is CASSEEGDVTEAFF. The full variable domain, in which reference TRBV2 and TRBJ1-1 provide the parts outside the CDR3, is EPEVTQTPSHQVTQMGQEVILRCVPISNHLYFYWYRQILGQKVEFLVSFYNNEISEKSEIFDDQFSVERPDGSNFTLKIRSTKLEDSAMYFCASSEEGDVTEAFFGQGTRLTVV.

Turning to this clonotype: This may arise from a read error, as a much more abundant clone is one base away. This CDR3 is missing its conserved last phenylalanine or tryptophan, likely due to a read error. The chain joins TRBV7-2 to TRBJ1-3; tentative D call: TRBD1 (5 bases). CDR1 and CDR2 from the germline V gene are SGHTA and FQGNSA. V lost 4 bases and J 2 bases, leaving 12 bases between the germline ends. The CDR3 is made up of 15 amino acids. The DNA for the CDR3 is TGTGCCAGCAGCTCCAAGATGGGGGCTGGAAACACCATATATCTT. It translates to CASSSKMGAGNTIYL.

This clonotype has ten or more counts. This sequence joins TRBV9 and TRBJ2-3; 8 positions agree with TRBD1. From germline, CDR1 is SGDLS and CDR2 YYNGEE. Germline trimming cut 4 bases from V and 3 bases from J; bases unmatched to any gene: 10. The CDR3 contains 16 residues. CDR3 in amino acids: CASSQRGDRGTDTQYF. CDR3 in DNA: TGTGCCAGCAGCCAGCGTGGAGACAGGGGAACAGATACGCAGTATTTT.

V is TRBV2 and J is TRBJ1-3, with D perhaps TRBD1 (5 bases). Deletions cut 7 bases from V and 8 bases from J, with 21 bases between. The CDR3 loop spans 15 amino acids. Germline V gives CDR1 SNHLY, CDR2 FYNNEI. DNA for the CDR3: TGTGCCAGCACCTACACGGGACTCTATGGCTACACCATATATTTT. Protein product: CASTYTGLYGYTIYF.

This clonotype was detected many times. The chain links TRBV12-3 or TRBV12-4 to TRBJ2-3; D is possibly TRBD1 (5 bases). The CDR3 is made up of 17 amino acids. Between the trimmed V and J ends, which lost 1 base and 0 bases, there was a span of 14 bases. CDR3 DNA sequence: TGTGCCAGCAGTTTAGTTAAGGGGTATACTAGCACAGATACGCAGTATTTT. Encoded protein: CASSLVKGYTSTDTQYF.

This chain uses TRBV11-1 with TRBJ2-7; D is possibly TRBD1 (6 bases). Germline loops: CDR1 SGHAT, CDR2 FQDESV (reference sequence). The CDR3 totals 17 residues. Trimming shortened V by 4 bases and J by 1 base, and 20 bases separated the two germline ends. CDR3 loop: CASSYPSEGVRSYEQYF. DNA for the CDR3: TGTGCCAGCAGCTACCCCTCTGAGGGGGTACGTTCCTACGAGCAGTACTTC.

The chain combines TRBV19 with TRBJ1-2, with D possibly being TRBD1 (5 bases). This CDR3 has 14 amino acids. Deletions cut 9 bases from V and 6 bases from J, with 20 bases between. Germline loops: CDR1 LNHDA, CDR2 SQIVND (reference sequence). CDR3 in DNA: TGTGCCAGCAGGTTTGGGGGGGAGAAGGATGGCTACACCTTC. This gives the protein CASRFGGEKDGYTF.

The V gene is TRBV7-9, the J gene TRBJ1-6; TRBD1 matches at 7 bases. The CDR3 spans 12 residues. The V gene's germline CDR1 is SEHNR and CDR2 FQNEAQ (reference sequence). V was pared by 3 bases and J by 10 bases, with 0 bases of the junction left unmatched. CDR3 loop: CASSLGQSPLHF. The CDR3 DNA reads as TGTGCCAGCAGCTTGGGACAGTCACCCCTCCACTTT.

This clonotype was observed at least ten times. The chain combines TRBV5-4 with TRBJ2-2; TRBD1 matches 9 bases. The CDR3 has 17 residues. J was trimmed by 6 bases and V by 0 bases; bases with no gene match: 9. Germline V CDR1 and CDR2: SGHNT, YYREEE (reference sequence). The CDR3 region has the DNA TGTGCCAGCAGCTTGGCCGCCAGAGGACAGGGGTCCGGGGAGCTGTTTTTT. Amino acids: CASSLAARGQGSGELFF. The full variable domain, in which reference TRBV5-4 and TRBJ2-2 provide the parts outside the CDR3, is ETGVTQSPTHLIKTRGQQVTLRCSSQSGHNTVSWYQQALGQGPQFIFQYYREEENGRGNFPPRFSGLQFPNYSSELNVNALELDDSALYLCASSLAARGQGSGELFFGEGSRLTVL.

This clonotype was found many times. The chain joins TRBV14 to TRBJ2-3; TRBD2 agrees at 7 bases. Trimming removed 2 bases from V and 0 bases from J; junction bases left unmatched: 11. Germline CDR1 is SGHDN and CDR2 is FVKESK. This CDR3 is built from 18 residues. CDR3 in DNA: TGTGCCAGCAGCCAAAAAGAAAAAGCGGGGCCCAGCACAGATACGCAGTATTTT. Translation: CASSQKEKAGPSTDTQYF. The variable domain in full, completed from reference TRBV14 and TRBJ2-3, reads EAGVTQFPSHSVIEKGQTVTLRCDPISGHDNLYWYRRVMGKEIKFLLHFVKESKQDESGMPNNRFLAERTGGTYSTLKVQPAELEDSGVYFCASSQKEKAGPSTDTQYFGPGTRLTVL.

The V call is TRBV11-2, the J call TRBJ2-7, with 8 bases identical to TRBD1. V was clipped by 0 bases and J by 12 bases; unmatched bases: 13. The CDR3 is 15 amino acids. CDR1 is SGHAT, CDR2 FQNNGV, per germline. As DNA, the CDR3 is TGTGCCAGCAGCTTAGATCGGGGCGGGACAGGCTTGTGGTACTTC. The encoded protein is CASSLDRGGTGLWYF.

About this clonotype: With a much larger clone just one base away, this may be a read error. The rearrangement links TRBV12-3 or TRBV12-4 to TRBJ2-4, with 9 bases lining up with TRBD2. CDR3 length equals 14 residues. The CDR3 here is CASGLAGEGNIQYF. CDR3 sequence (DNA): TGTGCCAGCGGTTTAGCGGGGGAGGGAAACATTCAGTACTTC.

At least ten counts were recorded for this clonotype. Here the CDR3 DNA reads TGTGCCAGCAGCTTCGACAGGGATTTGGGCTACACCTTC. Translating gives CASSFDRDLGYTF. V gene TRBV5-6 combines with J gene TRBJ1-2; TRBD1 matches at 7 bases. Germline lookup yields CDR1 SGHDT and CDR2 YYEEEE. The CDR3 spans 13 residues. V lost 2 bases, J lost 8 bases, and 6 bases stayed unmatched.

This clonotype was seen repeatedly, ten times or more. V is TRBV6-1 and J is TRBJ2-3, with D possibly TRBD2 on 6 matching bases. This CDR3 has 14 residues. Trimming took 7 bases from V and 2 from J, leaving 13 bases between them. Germline assignment: CDR1 MNHNS and CDR2 SASEGT. In DNA form, the CDR3 reads TGTGCCAGCATCTCGCGGGGATACACAGATACGCAGTATTTT. As protein: CASISRGYTDTQYF.

About this clonotype: One end of the junction fails to match germline, which may point to a read error. This chain uses TRBV10-3 with TRBJ2-1; D uncertain. Germline-derived CDR1 and CDR2 are ENHRY and SYGVKD. This CDR3 is built from 15 residues. The CDR3 bases are TGTGCCATCAGTGTGGGGTCGGGCTCCTACAGTGAGCAGTTCTTC. Translation gives CAISVGSGSYSEQFF.

This clonotype was seen repeatedly, ten times or more. V gene TRBV7-2 combines with J gene TRBJ2-5; D gene unclear. This CDR3 contains 15 residues. Per the germline V gene, CDR1 is SGHTA and CDR2 is FQGNSA. V lost 1 base and J lost 0, with 9 bases in between. The CDR3 sequence is CTSSLGQAYQETQYF. The CDR3 coding sequence is TGTACCAGCAGCTTAGGCCAGGCGTACCAAGAGACCCAGTACTTC.

V gene TRBV20-1 combines with J gene TRBJ1-6; 8 bases agree with TRBD1. The CDR3 spans 17 residues. The germline CDR1 and CDR2 sequences are DFQATT and SNEGSKA (reference sequence). Trimming removed 1 base from V and 11 bases from J; junction bases left unmatched: 16. DNA of the CDR3: TGCAGTGCTAGAGCCGACGGGGCAGGGGGCGAAGGTACACCCCTCCACTTT. Amino acids: CSARADGAGGEGTPLHF.

V usage is TRBV2 and J usage is TRBJ1-2, with 7 bases identical to TRBD1. This CDR3 has 14 amino acids. V shed 7 bases, J shed 1 base, and the junction held 6 bases outside the gene matches. Germline CDR1 reads SNHLY; CDR2 reads FYNNEI. CDR3 DNA sequence: TGTGCCAGCACCTCCCGACAGGGTAACTATGGCTACACCTTC. This gives the protein CASTSRQGNYGYTF.

Many counts were recorded for this clonotype. CDR3 DNA sequence: TGTGCCAGCAGCTTAGTCGCGGCACTTGCAGAGCTAAACTATGGCTACACCTTC. Translation: CASSLVAALAELNYGYTF. The gene calls are TRBV11-2 and TRBJ1-2; D gene uncertain. CDR3 size: 18 residues. V was pared by 1 base and J by 2 bases, with 20 bases between. The germline gives CDR1 SGHAT, CDR2 FQNNGV.

In this sample, this clonotype turned up many times. V is TRBV20-1 and J is TRBJ2-7; 8 bases match TRBD2. The CDR3 has 12 amino acids. V gave up 1 base and J gave up 11 bases; unmatched junction bases: 7. The germline gives CDR1 DFQATT, CDR2 SNEGSKA (reference sequence). In DNA, the CDR3 is TGCAGTGCTAGAGCCCGGGGGGGACGGGAGTACTTC. Protein product: CSARARGGREYF.